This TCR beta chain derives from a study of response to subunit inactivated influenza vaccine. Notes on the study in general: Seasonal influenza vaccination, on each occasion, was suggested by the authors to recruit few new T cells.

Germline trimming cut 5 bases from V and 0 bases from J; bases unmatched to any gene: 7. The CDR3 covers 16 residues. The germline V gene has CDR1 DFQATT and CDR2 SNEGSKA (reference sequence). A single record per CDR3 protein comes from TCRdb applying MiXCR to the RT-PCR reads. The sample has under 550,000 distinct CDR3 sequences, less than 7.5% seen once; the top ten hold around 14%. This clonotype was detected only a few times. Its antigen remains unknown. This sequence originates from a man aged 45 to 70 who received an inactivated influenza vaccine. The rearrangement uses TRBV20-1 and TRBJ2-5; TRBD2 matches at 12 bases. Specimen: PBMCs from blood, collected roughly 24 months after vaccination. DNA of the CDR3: TGCAGTGCTTATTTACTAGCGGGGGGCTACCAAGAGACCCAGTACTTC. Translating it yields CSAYLLAGGYQETQYF.